Shown below are 18 T cell receptor beta chains from a single sample sequenced in a study of T-cell reconstitution after alpha-beta-depleted transplantation in children (dated by TCRdb to the mid-2010s). Libraries were built with PCR. The sequencing machine was an Illumina HiSeq 2500. Molecular barcoding was employed in the preparation of TCR libraries, with unique molecular identifiers being used to normalize TCRbeta repertoire quantification. TCRdb reanalyzed the raw reads on its own, using fastp at Q25 for trimming and MiXCR for clone calling, and kept in-frame beta chains. CDR3 protein sequences are deduplicated, and each keeps its most common genes and DNA. The sample includes some 290,000 distinct CDR3 sequences, with 20% to 30% observed a single time. Roughly 9.8% of the sample is taken by the ten largest. In light of the paper, this sample's treatment or condition label describes: allogeneic hematopoietic cell transplantation with graft depleted of TCRalphabeta T cells and CD19 B cells.

The sample here was PBMCs, mostly from graft donor cells, taken 180 days after TCRalphabeta/CD19-depleted stem cell transplant. These receptors were obtained from a male patient between 10 and 17 years old who had a stem cell transplant for acute lymphoblastic leukemia, so the T cells may come from the graft donor.

This clonotype has more than one count but fewer than ten. This chain uses TRBV9 with TRBJ1-2; D uncertain. Deletions cut 5 bases from V and 0 bases from J, with 14 bases between. Germline lookup yields CDR1 SGDLS and CDR2 YYNGEE. This CDR3 spans 15 amino acids. This CDR3 is CASSPNSEPNYGYTF. As DNA, the CDR3 is TGTGCCAGCAGTCCTAACAGCGAACCTAACTATGGCTACACCTTC. The entire variable domain, with the rest obtained from reference TRBV9 and TRBJ1-2, is as follows: DSGVTQTPKHLITATGQRVTLRCSPRSGDLSVYWYQQSLDQGLQFLIQYYNGEERAKGNILERFSAQQFPDLHSELNLSSLELGDSALYFCASSPNSEPNYGYTFGSGTRLTVV.

This clonotype was counted between two and nine times. This rearrangement joins TRBV7-7 to TRBJ2-1; 12 bases fit TRBD2. V dropped 1 base and J dropped 15; count of bases not matched to a gene: 10. Germline V gives CDR1 SSHAT, CDR2 FNYEAQ (reference sequence). CDR3 length equals 15 residues. The CDR3 protein is CASSLELAGGRGLFF. The CDR3 bases are TGTGCCAGCAGCTTAGAACTAGCGGGAGGAAGGGGTCTGTTCTTC.

This clonotype was seen only a few times. The chain couples TRBV9 to TRBJ2-3, with D perhaps TRBD2 (6 bases). Germline values: CDR1 SGDLS, CDR2 YYNGEE. V was cut by 7 bases and J by 2 bases, with 17 bases left in between. The CDR3 contains 15 residues. CDR3 amino acids: CASHVGRTYTDTQYF. CDR3 DNA sequence: TGTGCCAGCCACGTCGGGAGAACGTACACAGATACGCAGTATTTT.

J is TRBJ2-4 and V is TRBV7-2, with 7 bases aligning to TRBD2. The germline V gene has CDR1 SGHTA and CDR2 FQGNSA. This CDR3 has 15 amino acids. The J segment lost 10 bases and the V segment lost 5 bases, leaving 14 bases of the junction unmatched. This CDR3 is CASSLGRDALGIQYF. The CDR3 nucleotides read TGTGCCAGCAGCCTGGGGAGGGACGCCCTCGGAATTCAGTACTTC.

This clonotype has more than one count but fewer than ten. The gene calls are TRBV25-1 and TRBJ1-2, with D tentatively TRBD1 (5 bases). Germline V lookup: CDR1 MGHDK, CDR2 SYGVNS. V gave up 8 bases and J gave up 2 bases, with 9 bases separating them. This CDR3 region has 12 residues. As DNA, the CDR3 is TGTGCCAGCTGGGGGGGGAACTATGGCTACACCTTC. It codes for CASWGGNYGYTF.

The V and J genes are TRBV7-3 and TRBJ2-1, with 7 bases aligning to TRBD2. CDR3 size: 16 residues. Germline V gene sequence: CDR1 SGHTA, CDR2 FQGTGA. Trimming at V came to 2 bases and at J to 3 bases, leaving 7 bases not matched to a gene. The DNA for the CDR3 is TGTGCCAGCAGCTTAGCCCCTAGCGGAGACTACAATGAGCAGTTCTTC. It codes for CASSLAPSGDYNEQFF.

The CDR3 loop reads CASSGPAGTDTQYF. Here the CDR3 DNA reads TGTGCCAGCAGCGGACCGGCGGGCACAGATACGCAGTATTTT. The V and J genes are TRBV9 and TRBJ2-3; D is unresolved. The CDR3 extends over 14 amino acids. Germline V gene data show CDR1 as SGDLS and CDR2 as YYNGEE. V gave up 3 bases and J gave up 1 base, with 9 bases separating them. Full variable domain (remainder filled in from reference TRBV9 and TRBJ2-3): DSGVTQTPKHLITATGQRVTLRCSPRSGDLSVYWYQQSLDQGLQFLIQYYNGEERAKGNILERFSAQQFPDLHSELNLSSLELGDSALYFCASSGPAGTDTQYFGPGTRLTVL.

This clonotype was counted between two and nine times. V and J are TRBV4-1 and TRBJ2-5; 12 bases are shared with TRBD2. The CDR3 has 15 residues. Germline values: CDR1 MGHRA, CDR2 YSYEKL. The J segment lost 5 bases and the V segment lost 7 bases, leaving 8 bases of the junction unmatched. The CDR3 DNA sequence: TGCGCCAGCACGGGGACTAGCGGGCTACGGGAGACCCAGTACTTC. As protein: CASTGTSGLRETQYF.

This clonotype turned up a few times. The chain couples TRBV5-6 to TRBJ2-5; no clear D gene. Per the germline V gene, CDR1 is SGHDT and CDR2 is YYEEEE. Deletions cut 1 base from V and 5 bases from J, with 12 bases between. The CDR3 contains 14 residues. The CDR3 loop is CASSLSLAWETQYF. CDR3 nucleotides: TGTGCCAGCAGCTTGTCATTAGCTTGGGAGACCCAGTACTTC.

This clonotype turned up a few times. In nucleotides, the CDR3 is TGTGCCAGCAGTGATGGGGGCACCCTGAACTATGGCTACACCTTC. Translated: CASSDGGTLNYGYTF. This chain joins TRBV2 and TRBJ1-2, with D possibly being TRBD1 (6 bases). Looked up from germline, CDR1 is SNHLY and CDR2 is FYNNEI. V gave up 3 bases and J gave up 2 bases, with 13 bases separating them. This CDR3 spans 15 amino acids. Drawing the rest from reference TRBV2 and TRBJ1-2, the complete variable domain is EPEVTQTPSHQVTQMGQEVILRCVPISNHLYFYWYRQILGQKVEFLVSFYNNEISEKSEIFDDQFSVERPDGSNFTLKIRSTKLEDSAMYFCASSDGGTLNYGYTFGSGTRLTVV.

J is TRBJ1-2 and V is TRBV7-3; D might be TRBD1 (6 bases). V lost 5 bases, J lost 4 bases, and 17 bases lay in between. The CDR3 has 15 amino acids. CDR1 SGHTA and CDR2 FQGTGA come from the germline V gene. The CDR3 sequence is CASSPHPGHFYGYTF. The CDR3 nucleotides read TGTGCCAGCAGCCCGCATCCGGGACACTTCTATGGCTACACCTTC. Variable domain in full (rest from reference TRBV7-3 and TRBJ1-2): GAGVSQTPSNKVTEKGKYVELRCDPISGHTALYWYRQSLGQGPEFLIYFQGTGAADDSGLPNDRFFAVRPEGSVSTLKIQRTERGDSAVYLCASSPHPGHFYGYTFGSGTRLTVV.

The sample holds a few counts of this clonotype. V is TRBV20-1 and J is TRBJ2-3; weak D call: TRBD2 (6 bases). From germline, CDR1 is DFQATT and CDR2 SNEGSKA (reference sequence). V dropped 1 base and J dropped 1 base, with 15 bases sitting between them. The CDR3 runs 16 residues. This CDR3 is CSARAPLGEGTDTQYF. CDR3 in DNA: TGCAGTGCTAGAGCCCCCCTCGGGGAGGGCACAGATACGCAGTATTTT.

This chain joins TRBV29-1 and TRBJ2-7; either TRBD1 or TRBD2 may fit D (5 bases each). V was shortened by 5 bases and J by 3 bases, with 14 bases between the two germline ends. The CDR3 loop spans 13 amino acids. The V gene's germline CDR1 is SQVTM and CDR2 ANQGSEA. The CDR3 DNA follows: TGCAGCGTTCAGCCCAGGGAGTACTACGAGCAGTACTTC. Translated, it gives CSVQPREYYEQYF.

The chain couples TRBV4-1 to TRBJ2-7; TRBD2 matches at 9 bases. From germline, CDR1 is MGHRA and CDR2 YSYEKL. The length of the CDR3 is 18 residues. V dropped 0 bases and J dropped 3; count of bases not matched to a gene: 12. CDR3 nucleotides: TGCGCCAGCAGCCAAGACCCTTCATGGGCTAGCGGGAACTACGAGCAGTACTTC. It encodes CASSQDPSWASGNYEQYF.

This clonotype appeared a few times. CDR3 region: CASSSHANEQFF. CDR3 nucleotide sequence: TGTGCCAGCAGCTCCCACGCCAATGAGCAGTTCTTC. This chain uses TRBV7-2 with TRBJ2-1; D is uncertain. CDR3 length: 12 residues. Germline V lookup: CDR1 SGHTA, CDR2 FQGNSA. Trimming took off 4 bases at V and 6 bases at J, with 7 bases between the two ends. The variable domain in full, with the rest retrieved from reference TRBV7-2 and TRBJ2-1, is GAGVSQSPSNKVTEKGKDVELRCDPISGHTALYWYRQSLGQGLEFLIYFQGNSAPDKSGLPSDRFSAERTGGSVSTLTIQRTQQEDSAVYLCASSSHANEQFFGPGTRLTVL.

CDR3 loop: CAGPGTSRDRGSYNEQFF. The CDR3 DNA reads TGCGCCGGCCCTGGGACTAGCCGGGACCGGGGCTCCTACAATGAGCAGTTCTTC. The J gene is TRBJ2-1, the V gene TRBV10-2; 9 bases agree with TRBD2. V gave up 11 bases and J gave up 0 bases; unmatched junction bases: 17. Germline values: CDR1 WSHSY, CDR2 SAAADI. There are 18 residues in the CDR3.

This chain connects TRBV7-9 to TRBJ2-2; D assignment may be TRBD1 or TRBD2 (5 bases each). Germline CDR1 reads SEHNR; CDR2 reads FQNEAQ (reference sequence). V shed 6 bases and J shed 0 bases, with 17 bases lying between them. The CDR3 runs 17 residues. The CDR3 reads CASRPRARDPNTGELFF. The DNA of the CDR3 is TGTGCCAGCAGGCCTAGAGCGAGGGACCCGAACACCGGGGAGCTGTTTTTT.

This clonotype was counted between two and nine times. An end of the junction differs from the germline gene, which may be a read error. The chain links TRBV25-1 to TRBJ2-1, with D possibly being TRBD1 or TRBD2 (5 bases each). Germline values: CDR1 MGHDK, CDR2 SYGVNS. CDR3 size: 15 residues. CDR3 amino acids: CASSEYGALVPAAVF. CDR3 bases: TGTGCCAGCAGTGAATATGGGGCACTAGTTCCGGCGGCGGTCTTC. The whole variable domain, filled in from reference TRBV25-1 and TRBJ2-1, reads EADIYQTPRYLVIGTGKKITLECSQTMGHDKMYWYQQDPGMELHLIHYSYGVNSTEKGDLSSESTVSRIRTEHFPLTLESARPSHTSQYLCASSEYGALVPAAVFGPGTRLTVL.